This TCR beta chain was recovered during a study of blood T cell repertoires in COVID-19. Across the study: Whether acute or convalescent, the COVID-19 samples came from the United States, Italy and Spain. T cells, B-cell-depleted T cells, or PBMCs supplied cDNA or gDNA.

This CDR3 is built from 15 residues. The authors' processing: From reference gene primer amplification, estimates of nucleated cell counts were derived. Repertoires were generated with immunoSEQ multiplex PCR, while TCRdb's copy carries only in-frame clones and drops some. Clone size and the V and J calls come from that table; the DNA yielded D and trimming. The data show 150,000 to 200,000 clones, with about 80% seen just once and roughly 2.6% held by the top ten. This clonotype was obtained from a human donor with acute or convalescent COVID-19. The donor label of this sample is uncertain. The rearrangement joins TRBV21-1 to TRBJ2-7; TRBD2, the D gene given by the table, was not confirmed from the DNA. TRBV21-1 is a recognized pseudogene. Sequencing was carried out using peripheral blood. The CDR3 DNA reads TGTGCCAGCAGCCTCCAGACCGGGAGCGCTTACGAGCAGTACTTC. It codes for CASSLQTGSAYEQYF.